Following are 24 T cell receptor beta chains from one sample sequenced in a study of early stage breast cancer tumors. Profiled with immunoSEQ multiplex PCR; TCRdb holds only in-frame clones, not every one. The data show 35,000 to 45,000 clones, 74% seen once. Sequenced sample: blood. Receptors originate from a person aged 55 to 69 with breast cancer.

The V call is TRBV2, the J call TRBJ1-5; 8 positions agree with TRBD1. The CDR3 runs 17 residues. CDR1 and CDR2 from the germline V gene are SNHLY and FYNNEI. V lost 5 bases, J lost 5 bases, and 14 bases stayed unmatched. The CDR3 DNA follows: TGTGCCAGCAGTCAGGACAGGGCGGGTAGTGGCGATCAGCCCCAGCATTTT. Its protein product is CASSQDRAGSGDQPQHF.

The chain uses TRBV19 and TRBJ1-1; a weak D match, TRBD1 (5 bases). V was shortened by 1 base and J by 0 bases, with 6 bases between the two germline ends. Germline loops: CDR1 LNHDA, CDR2 SQIVND (reference sequence). This CDR3 has 14 residues. CDR3 amino acids: CASSIGQLNTEAFF. The CDR3 DNA reads as TGTGCCAGTAGTATAGGACAGCTGAACACTGAAGCTTTCTTT. Filled out from reference TRBV19 and TRBJ1-1, the complete variable domain reads DGGITQSPKYLFRKEGQNVTLSCEQNLNHDAMYWYRQDPGQGLRLIYYSQIVNDFQKGDIAEGYSVSREKKESFPLTVTSAQKNPTAFYLCASSIGQLNTEAFFGQGTRLTVV.

The J gene is TRBJ1-2, the V gene TRBV27; possibly TRBD1 for D (5 bases). Trimming pared 6 bases from V and 2 bases from J, leaving 16 bases between. Germline V lookup: CDR1 MNHEY, CDR2 SMNVEV (reference sequence). This CDR3 comprises 15 residues. The DNA of the CDR3 is TGTGCCAGCAGGAGGCCGGGGGGGGGAAACTATGGCTACACCTTC. As protein: CASRRPGGGNYGYTF.

The rearrangement joins TRBV27 to TRBJ1-2, with 7 bases aligning to TRBD1. Per the germline V gene, CDR1 is MNHEY and CDR2 is SMNVEV (reference sequence). This CDR3 has 14 residues. V shed 8 bases, J shed 7 bases, and the junction held 13 bases outside the gene matches. For the CDR3, the DNA is TGTGCCAGCGGTAGGACAGGATCCAGGGGTGGCTACACCTTC. Translating gives CASGRTGSRGGYTF.

The J gene is TRBJ2-2, the V gene TRBV7-3; 14 bases are shared with TRBD2. The CDR3 runs 19 residues. After removal of 1 base from V and 0 bases from J, the junction contained 4 bases not matched to a gene. Germline assignment: CDR1 SGHTA and CDR2 FQGTGA. CDR3 bases: TGTGCCAGCAGCTTAAAGACTAGCGGGGGGGCTACGAACACCGGGGAGCTGTTTTTT. It codes for CASSLKTSGGATNTGELFF.

The chain joins TRBV6-1 to TRBJ2-2; 7 bases agree with TRBD2. In germline, CDR1 is MNHNS, CDR2 SASEGT. V gave up 8 bases and J gave up 3 bases; unmatched junction bases: 3. The CDR3 consists of 13 residues. CDR3 loop: CASQSGDTGELFF. As DNA, the CDR3 is TGTGCCAGCCAGAGCGGGGACACCGGGGAGCTGTTTTTT.

The rearrangement links TRBV2 to TRBJ1-1; D ambiguous. CDR1 SNHLY and CDR2 FYNNEI come from the germline V gene. This CDR3 has 13 residues. The V gene lost 3 bases and the J gene lost 7 bases, with 12 bases spanning the gap. CDR3 sequence (DNA): TGTGCCAGCAGTGATAGGAGGGCCCTTGAAGCTTTCTTT. This gives the protein CASSDRRALEAFF.

The chain employs TRBV7-9 and TRBJ1-1, with D possibly being TRBD1 (5 bases). Germline CDR1 and CDR2: SEHNR and FQNEAQ (reference sequence). V dropped 0 bases and J dropped 10 bases, with 18 bases sitting between them. This CDR3 spans 15 amino acids. The CDR3 DNA reads as TGTGCCAGCAGCTTAGCATCGGCAGGGACGCTAGGAGCTTTCTTT. The encoded protein is CASSLASAGTLGAFF.

The chain carries TRBV5-6 and TRBJ1-2; D remains unclear. Trimming took 1 base from V and 0 from J, leaving 10 bases between them. The CDR3 is 15 residues long. CDR1 is SGHDT, CDR2 YYEEEE, per germline. For the CDR3, the DNA is TGTGCCAGCAGCTTGTTTCAGGTTACTAACTATGGCTACACCTTC. Its translation is CASSLFQVTNYGYTF. Using reference TRBV5-6 and TRBJ1-2 for the parts outside the CDR3, the full variable domain is DAGVTQSPTHLIKTRGQQVTLRCSPKSGHDTVSWYQQALGQGPQFIFQYYEEEERQRGNFPDRFSGHQFPNYSSELNVNALLLGDSALYLCASSLFQVTNYGYTFGSGTRLTVV.

This clone has only a few counts. The gene calls are TRBV28 and TRBJ1-1, with unresolved D. Trimming took off 2 bases at V and 2 bases at J, with 9 bases between the two ends. Germline assignment: CDR1 MDHEN and CDR2 SYDVKM. The CDR3 is 14 residues long. CDR3 amino acids: CASSLPWPNTEAFF. For the CDR3, the DNA is TGTGCCAGCAGTTTACCTTGGCCTAACACTGAAGCTTTCTTT. The whole variable domain, filled in from reference TRBV28 and TRBJ1-1, reads DVKVTQSSRYLVKRTGEKVFLECVQDMDHENMFWYRQDPGLGLRLIYFSYDVKMKEKGDIPEGYSVSREKKERFSLILESASTNQTSMYLCASSLPWPNTEAFFGQGTRLTVV.

V gene TRBV6-1 combines with J gene TRBJ1-2; D perhaps matches TRBD1 (5 bases). Germline lookup yields CDR1 MNHNS and CDR2 SASEGT. CDR3 length equals 15 residues. With 2 bases removed from V and 3 bases from J, the gap between germline ends came to 13 bases. The CDR3 sequence is CASSEYAGIDYGYTF. CDR3 nucleotide sequence: TGTGCCAGCAGTGAATACGCAGGGATAGACTATGGCTACACCTTC.

The chain combines TRBV15 with TRBJ1-2; no definite D call. This CDR3 has 18 residues. V was clipped by 0 bases and J by 0 bases, with 17 bases between them. Germline CDR1 is LNHNV and CDR2 is YYDKDF (reference sequence). CDR3 in DNA: TGTGCCACCAGCAGAGATCGTGGACGAATGTTAGCTAACTATGGCTACACCTTC. This translates into CATSRDRGRMLANYGYTF. Filled out from reference TRBV15 and TRBJ1-2, the complete variable domain reads DAMVIQNPRYQVTQFGKPVTLSCSQTLNHNVMYWYQQKSSQAPKLLFHYYDKDFNNEADTPDNFQSRRPNTSFCFLDIRSPGLGDTAMYLCATSRDRGRMLANYGYTFGSGTRLTVV.

The gene calls are TRBV5-6 and TRBJ2-1; 7 nucleotides line up with TRBD1. The junction had 17 bases not matched to a gene; V was cut back by 4 bases and J by 10 bases. Germline values: CDR1 SGHDT, CDR2 YYEEEE. The CDR3 is 16 amino acids. In DNA form, the CDR3 reads TGTGCCAGCAGCCCGCCCGACAGGGCCCCTTTAAGGGAGCAGTTCTTC. It specifies CASSPPDRAPLREQFF.

This clone was seen more than once but under ten times. The rearrangement uses TRBV4-1 and TRBJ1-5; no clear D. This CDR3 has 13 amino acids. Germline CDR1 and CDR2: MGHRA and YSYEKL. V was pared by 4 bases and J by 4 bases, with 8 bases between. The CDR3 nucleotides read TGCGCCAGCAGCCCCGATGAAAATCAGCCCCAGCATTTT. This encodes CASSPDENQPQHF.

The rearrangement links TRBV10-3 to TRBJ1-6; 7 bases are a match to TRBD1. The J segment lost 8 bases and the V segment lost 0 bases, leaving 7 bases of the junction unmatched. This CDR3 has 16 amino acids. CDR1 and CDR2 from the germline V gene are ENHRY and SYGVKD. CDR3 residues: CAISESWGTAYSPLHF. Written as DNA, the CDR3 is TGTGCCATCAGTGAGTCGTGGGGGACAGCATATTCACCCCTCCACTTT.

DNA for the CDR3: TGTGCCAGCAGCTTAGCCTCGGGCACTGAAGCTTTCTTT. Protein sequence: CASSLASGTEAFF. The genes are TRBV7-9 and TRBJ1-1; D not certain. This CDR3 contains 13 residues. The germline V and J ends were trimmed by 0 bases and 4 bases, with 6 bases remaining between them. Germline CDR1 SEHNR, CDR2 FQNEAQ (reference sequence). The full variable domain, in which reference TRBV7-9 and TRBJ1-1 provide the parts outside the CDR3, is DTGVSQNPRHKITKRGQNVTFRCDPISEHNRLYWYRQTLGQGPEFLTYFQNEAQLEKSRLLSDRFSAERPKGSFSTLEIQRTEQGDSAMYLCASSLASGTEAFFGQGTRLTVV.

The chain couples TRBV9 to TRBJ2-1; 8 bases fit TRBD2. Germline values: CDR1 SGDLS, CDR2 YYNGEE. Unmatched junction bases numbered 0, after V lost 3 bases and J lost 4 bases. The CDR3 totals 13 residues. CDR3: CASSGGGYNEQFF. DNA for the CDR3: TGTGCCAGCAGCGGCGGGGGGTACAATGAGCAGTTCTTC.

V is TRBV7-9 and J is TRBJ2-5, with D possibly being TRBD1 (6 bases). The CDR3 totals 14 residues. V was shortened by 1 base and J by 1 base, with 7 bases between the two germline ends. Germline lookup yields CDR1 SEHNR and CDR2 FQNEAQ (reference sequence). The chain's CDR3 is CASSLVDSQETQYF. In DNA, the CDR3 is TGTGCCAGCAGCTTAGTGGACAGCCAAGAGACCCAGTACTTC.

The V and J genes are TRBV19 and TRBJ1-1, with unresolved D. The V gene lost 2 bases and the J gene lost 7 bases, with 11 bases spanning the gap. From germline, CDR1 is LNHDA and CDR2 SQIVND (reference sequence). The CDR3 covers 13 residues. CDR3 nucleotide sequence: TGTGCCAGTAGTATATCGGGTGGGTATGAAGCTTTCTTT. It yields the protein CASSISGGYEAFF. The entire variable domain, with the rest obtained from reference TRBV19 and TRBJ1-1, is as follows: DGGITQSPKYLFRKEGQNVTLSCEQNLNHDAMYWYRQDPGQGLRLIYYSQIVNDFQKGDIAEGYSVSREKKESFPLTVTSAQKNPTAFYLCASSISGGYEAFFGQGTRLTVV.

The chain employs TRBV19 and TRBJ1-2; possibly TRBD1 for D (6 bases). Trimming stripped 1 base from V and 4 bases from J, with 10 bases between. Germline assignment: CDR1 LNHDA and CDR2 SQIVND (reference sequence). This CDR3 has 14 amino acids. CDR3 protein: CASSIVGGSYGYTF. CDR3 nucleotides: TGTGCCAGTAGTATAGTAGGGGGTTCCTATGGCTACACCTTC. Filled out from reference TRBV19 and TRBJ1-2, the complete variable domain reads DGGITQSPKYLFRKEGQNVTLSCEQNLNHDAMYWYRQDPGQGLRLIYYSQIVNDFQKGDIAEGYSVSREKKESFPLTVTSAQKNPTAFYLCASSIVGGSYGYTFGSGTRLTVV.

The V gene is TRBV28, the J gene TRBJ2-7; D is tentatively TRBD1 or TRBD2 (5 bases each). Looked up from germline, CDR1 is MDHEN and CDR2 is SYDVKM. Trimming took off 5 bases at V and 1 base at J, with 15 bases between the two ends. The CDR3 extends over 15 amino acids. CDR3 sequence (DNA): TGTGCCAGCAGTCCTACTCGGGGCGCGTCCTACGAGCAGTACTTC. It yields the protein CASSPTRGASYEQYF.

In its sample, this clone is medium-sized. This rearrangement joins TRBV7-9 to TRBJ1-1; 11 bases are a match to TRBD1. The length of the CDR3 is 16 residues. Germline V CDR1 and CDR2: SEHNR, FQNEAQ (reference sequence). The ends lost 6 bases at V and 5 bases at J; junction bases unmatched: 11. The CDR3 region is CASSLPGQGVYTEAFF. CDR3 nucleotide sequence: TGTGCCAGCAGTTTACCGGGACAGGGGGTATATACTGAAGCTTTCTTT.

This clone was detected only once. The chain is built from TRBV28 and TRBJ1-4; 8 bases are shared with TRBD1. Germline V CDR1 and CDR2: MDHEN, SYDVKM. The CDR3 is made up of 15 amino acids. Germline trimming cut 6 bases from V and 6 bases from J; bases unmatched to any gene: 9. The CDR3 sequence is CASSTQDRDYEKLFF. DNA for the CDR3: TGTGCCAGCAGCACGCAGGACAGGGATTATGAAAAACTGTTTTTT.

The V call is TRBV2, the J call TRBJ1-5; perhaps TRBD1 as D (5 bases). Trimming pared 0 bases from V and 7 bases from J, leaving 13 bases between. This CDR3 has 15 amino acids. Germline CDR1 is SNHLY and CDR2 is FYNNEI. CDR3: CASSEAQGTVQPQHF. CDR3 nucleotide sequence: TGTGCCAGCAGTGAAGCGCAGGGTACGGTGCAGCCCCAGCATTTT.